The 17 T cell receptor beta chains below come from one sample, sequenced in a study of blood T cell repertoires in COVID-19 (dated by TCRdb to 2018 to 2021). The library was made by the immunoSEQ multiplex PCR assay. As stored in TCRdb, this immuneACCESS dataset retains in-frame rearrangements with V and J assigned. A fraction of the clones does not appear; measured against another copy, unresolved V genes explain less than half of the discrepancy, and the remainder lacks a known reason. The sample contains tens of thousands of clones, about nine tenths of them found a single time. The ten largest clones capture 1% to 1.5% of the sample. The sequenced sample consisted of peripheral blood. These receptors came from a woman aged 80 or over with acute or convalescent COVID-19.

The rearrangement links TRBV13 to TRBJ2-3; 8 bases fit TRBD2. CDR1 and CDR2 from the germline V gene are PRHDT and FYEKMQ (reference sequence). The CDR3 consists of 16 residues. V dropped 4 bases and J dropped 0; count of bases not matched to a gene: 6. The DNA for the CDR3 is TGTGCCAGCAGCTCTTCGACTAGCGCTAGCACAGATACGCAGTATTTT. It yields the protein CASSSSTSASTDTQYF. The complete variable domain, with remaining parts taken from reference TRBV13 and TRBJ2-3, reads AAGVIQSPRHLIKEKRETATLKCYPIPRHDTVYWYQQGPGQDPQFLISFYEKMQSDKGSIPDRFSAQQFSDYHSELNMSSLELGDSALYFCASSSSTSASTDTQYFGPGTRLTVL.

The rearrangement uses TRBV3-1 (or the pseudogene TRBV3-2) and TRBJ2-7; no clear D. This CDR3 comprises 13 residues. Germline CDR1 reads LGHDT; CDR2 reads YNNKEL (reference sequence). V was clipped by 3 bases and J by 6 bases, with 12 bases between them. This CDR3 is CASSQTPEGEQYF. The CDR3 nucleotides read TGTGCCAGCAGCCAGACTCCTGAAGGCGAGCAGTACTTC.

There are a few counts of this clone. The chain carries TRBV7-9 and TRBJ2-1; the D gene is possibly TRBD2 (5 bases). The CDR3 is 15 residues long. Between the trimmed V and J ends, which lost 2 bases and 9 bases, there was a span of 17 bases. In germline, CDR1 is SEHNR, CDR2 FQNEAQ (reference sequence). The CDR3 loop is CASSLFNKGASEQFF. In DNA, the CDR3 is TGTGCCAGCAGCTTATTTAATAAGGGAGCGAGTGAGCAGTTCTTC. Using reference TRBV7-9 and TRBJ2-1 for the parts outside the CDR3, the full variable domain is DTGVSQNPRHKITKRGQNVTFRCDPISEHNRLYWYRQTLGQGPEFLTYFQNEAQLEKSRLLSDRFSAERPKGSFSTLEIQRTEQGDSAMYLCASSLFNKGASEQFFGPGTRLTVL.

In its sample, this clone was seen a few times. This sequence joins TRBV18 and TRBJ1-1; unclear D gene. Trimming took off 0 bases at V and 7 bases at J, with 12 bases between the two ends. There are 14 residues in the CDR3. The V gene's germline CDR1 is KGHSH and CDR2 LQKENI. In nucleotides, the CDR3 is TGTGCCAGCTCACCACCTGCGGGAACCGTTGAAGCTTTCTTT. Amino acid sequence: CASSPPAGTVEAFF.

CDR3 in amino acids: CASSPPGLVTYEQYF. The CDR3 nucleotides read TGTGCCAGCTCACCCCCGGGACTAGTGACCTACGAGCAGTACTTC. This rearrangement joins TRBV18 to TRBJ2-7; TRBD2 matches at 8 bases. The V gene end was trimmed by 3 bases and the J gene end by 2 bases; junction bases not matched to a gene: 6. The CDR3 is 15 residues long. From germline, CDR1 is KGHSH and CDR2 LQKENI.

The chain is built from TRBV3-1 (or the pseudogene TRBV3-2) and TRBJ1-2; possibly TRBD1 for D (6 bases). This CDR3 comprises 15 residues. V was trimmed by 0 bases and J by 8 bases, leaving 16 bases between them. The germline gives CDR1 LGHDT, CDR2 YNNKEL (reference sequence). The DNA for the CDR3 is TGTGCCAGCAGCCAAGATCCAACGACAGGCCGGGGCTACACCTTC. Amino acid sequence: CASSQDPTTGRGYTF.

The rearrangement links TRBV7-3 to TRBJ2-3; TRBD2 agrees at 9 bases. Per the germline V gene, CDR1 is SGHTA and CDR2 is FQGTGA. V shed 2 bases, J shed 4 bases, and the junction held 4 bases outside the gene matches. There are 15 residues in the CDR3. In DNA form, the CDR3 reads TGTGCCAGCAGCTTATTAGCGGGGGCTGCAGATACGCAGTATTTT. Translated: CASSLLAGAADTQYF.

This chain connects TRBV10-3 to TRBJ2-2, with D uncertain. With 8 bases removed from V and 2 bases from J, the gap between germline ends came to 6 bases. The CDR3 length is 12 residues. Germline CDR1 ENHRY, CDR2 SYGVKD. In nucleotides, the CDR3 is TGTGCCATCCTGCGCAACACCGGGGAGCTGTTTTTT. It translates to CAILRNTGELFF.

The chain links TRBV4-3 to TRBJ2-7; tentatively, D is TRBD2 (6 bases). CDR3 size: 15 residues. Germline V CDR1 and CDR2: LGHNA, YSLEER. The V end lost 4 bases, the J end lost 1 base, and 14 bases lay between the germline ends. The CDR3 sequence: CASSRVRAGSYEQYF. CDR3 bases: TGCGCCAGCAGCCGAGTCCGGGCGGGGTCCTACGAGCAGTACTTC.

The V gene is TRBV5-1, the J gene TRBJ2-1, with a tentative D call TRBD2 (5 bases). The germline CDR1 and CDR2 sequences are SGHRS and YFSETQ. V shed 0 bases and J shed 9 bases, with 10 bases lying between them. CDR3 length equals 13 residues. CDR3 in DNA: TGCGCCAGCAGCTTGGTGCTAGCCGGTGAGCAGTTCTTC. This codes for CASSLVLAGEQFF. Based on the CDR3 plus reference TRBV5-1 and TRBJ2-1, the full variable domain is KAGVTQTPRYLIKTRGQQVTLSCSPISGHRSVSWYQQTPGQGLQFLFEYFSETQRNKGNFPGRFSGRQFSNSRSEMNVSTLELGDSALYLCASSLVLAGEQFFGPGTRLTVL.

The rearrangement links TRBV7-2 to TRBJ2-5, with 8 bases that match TRBD1. V lost 5 bases, J lost 7 bases, and 9 bases stayed unmatched. There are 14 residues in the CDR3. From germline, CDR1 is SGHTA and CDR2 FQGNSA. CDR3 sequence (DNA): TGTGCCAGCAGCCAGGGGGCCGCCTCGGGGACCCAGTACTTC. As protein: CASSQGAASGTQYF.

This clone was recorded once. The chain employs TRBV19 and TRBJ1-1, with D unresolved. V was trimmed by 4 bases and J by 1 base, leaving 7 bases between them. The CDR3 sequence is 13 residues long. Looked up from germline, CDR1 is LNHDA and CDR2 is SQIVND (reference sequence). The CDR3 reads CASSTTRNTEAFF. CDR3 DNA: TGTGCCAGTAGTACCACACGGAACACTGAAGCTTTCTTT.

The V gene is TRBV5-1, the J gene TRBJ1-2, with 9 nucleotides matching TRBD1. The CDR3 is 14 amino acids. V lost 7 bases, J lost 4 bases, and 8 bases stayed unmatched. Per germline, CDR1 SGHRS and CDR2 YFSETQ. The CDR3 region is CASHEQGAVYGYTF. CDR3 sequence (DNA): TGCGCCAGCCACGAACAGGGGGCCGTCTATGGCTACACCTTC.

V usage is TRBV13 and J usage is TRBJ1-1; D is perhaps TRBD1 (5 bases). Looked up from germline, CDR1 is PRHDT and CDR2 is FYEKMQ (reference sequence). The V and J ends lost 6 bases and 2 bases respectively, with 19 bases between them. The CDR3 contains 16 residues. The CDR3 sequence: CASSYRVDSYNTEAFF. The CDR3 DNA is TGTGCCAGCAGTTATCGCGTAGACAGTTATAACACTGAAGCTTTCTTT.

The CDR3: CASSSRAPTPYNEQFF. Here the CDR3 DNA reads TGTGCCAGCAGCTCGCGGGCCCCAACGCCATACAATGAGCAGTTCTTC. The rearrangement links TRBV7-9 to TRBJ2-1, with D possibly TRBD2 on 5 matching bases. Germline V gene lookup returns CDR1 SEHNR and CDR2 FQNEAQ (reference sequence). V dropped 4 bases and J dropped 4 bases, with 17 bases sitting between them. CDR3 length: 16 amino acids.

The chain employs TRBV7-3 and TRBJ2-5, with 9 nucleotides matching TRBD2. The CDR3 has 15 residues. Germline trimming cut 5 bases from V and 5 bases from J; bases unmatched to any gene: 9. CDR1 and CDR2 from the germline V gene are SGHTA and FQGTGA. CDR3 protein: CASSLRPGLAETQYF. CDR3 DNA: TGTGCCAGCAGCCTAAGGCCGGGACTAGCTGAGACCCAGTACTTC.

The J gene is TRBJ2-1, the V gene TRBV27; 10 bases agree with TRBD2. Trimming at V came to 6 bases and at J to 2 bases, leaving 4 bases not matched to a gene. Germline V gene data show CDR1 as MNHEY and CDR2 as SMNVEV (reference sequence). The CDR3 sequence is 15 residues long. This chain's CDR3 is CASRLGLAAYNEQFF. In DNA form, the CDR3 reads TGTGCCAGCAGACTTGGACTAGCGGCCTACAATGAGCAGTTCTTC.